Sequencing of this T cell receptor (beta chain) was carried out in a study of blood T cell repertoires in COVID-19. Looking at the study overall: Samples taken during acute and convalescent COVID-19 were collected in the United States, Italy and Spain.

The CDR3 spans 13 residues. V was cut by 7 bases and J by 7 bases, with 16 bases left in between. As originally analysed: The authors estimated nucleated cell counts from reference gene primer amplification. Sequencing was performed with immunoSEQ multiplex PCR; in TCRdb, only in-frame clones are kept and a portion is missing. V and J calls and clone size come straight from that table; D and trimming were deduced from the DNA. The sample holds about 150,000 clones, roughly 89% seen once. The sequenced material came from peripheral blood. This clonotype originated in a human donor in a cohort sampled during active COVID-19. The gene calls are TRBV12-3 or TRBV12-4 and TRBJ2-5; D is perhaps TRBD2 (7 bases). In nucleotides, the CDR3 is TGTGCCAGCACCATTAGGGGGGGTGGGACCCAGTACTTC. Protein sequence: CASTIRGGGTQYF.